These 14 T cell receptor beta chains share one sample of origin, sequenced in a study of T cell changes during pregnancy in multiple sclerosis. Sequenced by immunoSEQ multiplex PCR; TCRdb stores in-frame clones only, minus some. The sample lists about 80,000 clones, about 90% occurring once. Sequenced here: peripheral blood, sampled before pregnancy. The receptors come from a female donor with multiple sclerosis, enrolled in a pregnancy study.

The chain links TRBV29-1 to TRBJ1-2, with TRBD1 matching over 8 bases. Germline V lookup: CDR1 SQVTM, CDR2 ANQGSEA. Trimming at V came to 5 bases and at J to 6 bases, leaving 2 bases not matched to a gene. The CDR3 is made up of 11 amino acids. CDR3 protein: CSVPGQDGYTF. The CDR3 coding sequence is TGCAGCGTTCCGGGACAGGATGGCTACACCTTC.

Worth noting for this clone: Relative to the germline gene, one junction end is altered; a read error may explain this. This sequence joins TRBV28 and TRBJ1-1; D unresolved. The CDR3 totals 14 residues. Germline assignment: CDR1 MDHEN and CDR2 SYDVKM. This CDR3 is CASRLGRVNTEAFF. CDR3 in DNA: TGTGCCAGCCGTTTGGGGAGGGTAAACACTGAAGCTTTCTTT.

The J gene is TRBJ1-1, the V gene TRBV2, with D uncertain. CDR1 is SNHLY and CDR2 is FYNNEI in the germline V gene. Between the trimmed V and J ends, which lost 2 bases and 6 bases, there was a span of 13 bases. This CDR3 region has 14 residues. The CDR3 protein is CASSELRRGSEAFF. The DNA of the CDR3 is TGTGCCAGCAGTGAATTACGGAGAGGATCTGAAGCTTTCTTT.

J is TRBJ2-1 and V is TRBV6-5; 9 bases map to TRBD2. Germline loops: CDR1 MNHEY, CDR2 SVGAGI. V shed 6 bases and J 2 bases; nucleotides not matched to a gene: 2. The CDR3 consists of 14 residues. CDR3 nucleotides: TGTGCCAGCAGGAGCGGGGGGACCTACAATGAGCAGTTCTTC. Protein sequence: CASRSGGTYNEQFF.

The chain is built from TRBV4-1 and TRBJ2-2, with 7 positions matching TRBD2. Germline CDR1 is MGHRA and CDR2 is YSYEKL. The CDR3 length is 17 residues. V was clipped by 5 bases and J by 6 bases; unmatched bases: 15. DNA for the CDR3: TGCGCCAGCAGCACGCGGGAGAGGGTCAGTCCCCCCGGGGAGCTGTTTTTT. This sequence encodes CASSTRERVSPPGELFF.

The chain employs TRBV13 and TRBJ1-1; TRBD1 matches 7 bases. V dropped 4 bases and J dropped 0; count of bases not matched to a gene: 2. CDR1 and CDR2 from the germline V gene are PRHDT and FYEKMQ (reference sequence). This CDR3 comprises 14 residues. The CDR3 nucleotides read TGTGCCAGCAGCTCCACAGGGGTGAACACTGAAGCTTTCTTT. This encodes CASSSTGVNTEAFF.

V is TRBV19 and J is TRBJ1-3, with D uncertain. The germline V gene encodes CDR1 LNHDA and CDR2 SQIVND (reference sequence). V lost 6 bases, J lost 4 bases, and 7 bases lay in between. The CDR3 is made up of 12 amino acids. The CDR3 here is CASRTDGNTIYF. CDR3 sequence (DNA): TGTGCCAGTAGGACTGACGGAAACACCATATATTTT.

There are a few counts of this clone. This chain connects TRBV7-8 to TRBJ1-4; D is perhaps TRBD1 (6 bases). The length of the CDR3 is 16 residues. V was cut by 0 bases and J by 7 bases, with 15 bases left in between. Per the germline V gene, CDR1 is SGHVS and CDR2 is FQNEAQ. CDR3 in DNA: TGTGCCAGCAGCTTAGCGCCAGGGGCCTGGGGTGAAAAACTGTTTTTT. This encodes CASSLAPGAWGEKLFF.

The chain recombines TRBV2 with TRBJ1-5, with D uncertain. The germline gives CDR1 SNHLY, CDR2 FYNNEI. V gave up 5 bases and J gave up 0 bases, with 11 bases separating them. The CDR3 sequence is 15 residues long. The CDR3 sequence is CASSPLGSSNQPQHF. CDR3 coding DNA: TGTGCCAGCAGTCCACTGGGCTCTAGCAATCAGCCCCAGCATTTT.

The genes are TRBV5-1 and TRBJ1-2; 8 positions match TRBD1. There are 16 residues in the CDR3. The J segment lost 2 bases and the V segment lost 3 bases, leaving 9 bases of the junction unmatched. From germline, CDR1 is SGHRS and CDR2 YFSETQ. This chain's CDR3 is CASSSSTGTGNYGYTF. DNA for the CDR3: TGCGCCAGCAGCTCAAGCACGGGGACAGGAAACTATGGCTACACCTTC.

CDR3 amino acids: CASSTLGRETQYF. CDR3 sequence (DNA): TGTGCCAGCAGCACACTAGGACGAGAGACCCAGTACTTC. The chain has TRBV7-8 and TRBJ2-5; D may be TRBD2 (5 bases). With 5 bases removed from V and 4 bases from J, the gap between germline ends came to 11 bases. The CDR3 sequence is 13 residues long. From germline, CDR1 is SGHVS and CDR2 FQNEAQ. The full variable domain, rest sourced from reference TRBV7-8 and TRBJ2-5, is GAGVSQSPRYKVAKRGQDVALRCDPISGHVSLFWYQQALGQGPEFLTYFQNEAQLDKSGLPSDRFFAERPEGSVSTLKIQRTQQEDSAVYLCASSTLGRETQYFGPGTRLLVL.

The chain employs TRBV2 and TRBJ1-2; TRBD1 matches at 9 bases. This CDR3 spans 14 amino acids. In germline, CDR1 is SNHLY, CDR2 FYNNEI. V was pared by 6 bases and J by 2 bases, with 4 bases of the junction left unmatched. CDR3 protein: CASRGQGGNYGYTF. CDR3 DNA sequence: TGTGCCAGCAGGGGACAGGGTGGAAACTATGGCTACACCTTC.

V usage is TRBV6-5 and J usage is TRBJ2-3; 9 nucleotides agree with TRBD2. After removal of 6 bases from V and 8 bases from J, the junction contained 9 bases not matched to a gene. The germline gives CDR1 MNHEY, CDR2 SVGAGI. The CDR3 runs 14 residues. CDR3 sequence (DNA): TGTGCCAGCAGACCCGGGACTAGCTCTAGTACGCAGTATTTT. Translation gives CASRPGTSSSTQYF.

The chain has TRBV7-9 and TRBJ1-1; D is unclear. The ends were cut back, 4 bases at V and 1 base at J, with 19 bases in the middle. The germline V gene has CDR1 SEHNR and CDR2 FQNEAQ (reference sequence). There are 17 residues in the CDR3. The CDR3 region is CASSCEPRGPENTEAFF. CDR3 coding DNA: TGTGCCAGCAGCTGCGAACCTCGGGGTCCGGAGAACACTGAAGCTTTCTTT.